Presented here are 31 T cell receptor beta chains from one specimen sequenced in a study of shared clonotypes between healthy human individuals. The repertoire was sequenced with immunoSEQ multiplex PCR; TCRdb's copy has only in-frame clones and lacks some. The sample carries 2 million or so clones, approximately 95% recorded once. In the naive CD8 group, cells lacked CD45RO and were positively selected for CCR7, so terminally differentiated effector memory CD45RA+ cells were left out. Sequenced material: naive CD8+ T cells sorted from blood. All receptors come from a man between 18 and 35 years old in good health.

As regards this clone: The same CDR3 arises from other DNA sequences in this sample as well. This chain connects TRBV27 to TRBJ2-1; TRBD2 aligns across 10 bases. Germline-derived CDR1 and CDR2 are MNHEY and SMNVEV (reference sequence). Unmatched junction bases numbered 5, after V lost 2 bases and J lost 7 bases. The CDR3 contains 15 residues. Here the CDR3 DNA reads TGTGCCAGCAGTTTACTAGCGGGAGCCAAAAATGAGCAGTTCTTC. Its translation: CASSLLAGAKNEQFF.

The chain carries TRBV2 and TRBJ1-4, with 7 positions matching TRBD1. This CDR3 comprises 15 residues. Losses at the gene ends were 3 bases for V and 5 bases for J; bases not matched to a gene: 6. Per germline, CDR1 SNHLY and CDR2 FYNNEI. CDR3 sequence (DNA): TGTGCCAGCAGTGATCCAGGGGGTGAGAATGAAAAACTGTTTTTT. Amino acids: CASSDPGGENEKLFF.

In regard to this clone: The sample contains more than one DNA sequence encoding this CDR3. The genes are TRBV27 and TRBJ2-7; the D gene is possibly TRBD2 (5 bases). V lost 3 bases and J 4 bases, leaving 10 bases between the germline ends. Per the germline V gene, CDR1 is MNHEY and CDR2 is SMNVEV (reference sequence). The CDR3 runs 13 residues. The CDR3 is CASSFGGSYEQYF. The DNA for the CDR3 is TGTGCCAGCAGTTTTGGTGGGAGTTACGAGCAGTACTTC.

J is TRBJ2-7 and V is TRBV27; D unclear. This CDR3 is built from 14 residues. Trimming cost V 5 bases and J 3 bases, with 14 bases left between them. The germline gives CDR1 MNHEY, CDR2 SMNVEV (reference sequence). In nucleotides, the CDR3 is TGTGCCAGCAGTATGTTAGGAAGGAGCTACGAGCAGTACTTC. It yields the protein CASSMLGRSYEQYF.

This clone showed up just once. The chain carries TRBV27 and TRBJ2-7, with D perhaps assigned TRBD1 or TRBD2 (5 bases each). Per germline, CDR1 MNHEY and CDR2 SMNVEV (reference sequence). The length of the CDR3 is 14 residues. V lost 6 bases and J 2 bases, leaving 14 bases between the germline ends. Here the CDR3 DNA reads TGTGCCAGCAGCGGGACCCCGAAAACCTACGAGCAGTACTTC. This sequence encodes CASSGTPKTYEQYF.

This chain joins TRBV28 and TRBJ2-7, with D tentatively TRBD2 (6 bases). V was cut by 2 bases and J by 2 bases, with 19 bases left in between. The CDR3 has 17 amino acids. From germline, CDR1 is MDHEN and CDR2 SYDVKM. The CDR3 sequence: CASSLLLGGEVPYEQYF. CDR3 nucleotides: TGTGCCAGCAGTTTACTTCTCGGCGGGGAGGTACCCTACGAGCAGTACTTC.

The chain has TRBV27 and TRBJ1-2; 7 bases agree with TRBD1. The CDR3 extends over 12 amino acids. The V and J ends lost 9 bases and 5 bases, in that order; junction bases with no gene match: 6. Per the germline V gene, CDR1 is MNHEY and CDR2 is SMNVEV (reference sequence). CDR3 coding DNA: TGTGCCAGTTCCGGGACAGATTATGGCTACACCTTC. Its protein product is CASSGTDYGYTF.

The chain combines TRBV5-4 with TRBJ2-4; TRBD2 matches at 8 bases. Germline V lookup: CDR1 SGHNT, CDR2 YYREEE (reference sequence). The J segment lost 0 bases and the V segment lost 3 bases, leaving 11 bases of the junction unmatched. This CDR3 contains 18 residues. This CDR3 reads CASSWGPSGSLAKNIQYF. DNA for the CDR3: TGTGCCAGCAGCTGGGGCCCTAGCGGGTCGCTAGCCAAAAACATTCAGTACTTC.

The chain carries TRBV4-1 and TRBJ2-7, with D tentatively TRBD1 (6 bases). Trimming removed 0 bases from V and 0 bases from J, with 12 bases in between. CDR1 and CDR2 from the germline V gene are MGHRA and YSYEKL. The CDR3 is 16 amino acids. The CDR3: CASSQDAQGSSYEQYF. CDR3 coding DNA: TGCGCCAGCAGCCAAGACGCACAGGGAAGCTCCTACGAGCAGTACTTC.

The CDR3 DNA sequence: TGTGCCAGTACGTGGCACCCGAACACTGAAGCTTTCTTT. Its protein product is CASTWHPNTEAFF. The V and J genes are TRBV19 and TRBJ1-1; D call uncertain. V shed 7 bases and J shed 1 base, with 10 bases lying between them. Per the germline V gene, CDR1 is LNHDA and CDR2 is SQIVND (reference sequence). This CDR3 has 13 residues.

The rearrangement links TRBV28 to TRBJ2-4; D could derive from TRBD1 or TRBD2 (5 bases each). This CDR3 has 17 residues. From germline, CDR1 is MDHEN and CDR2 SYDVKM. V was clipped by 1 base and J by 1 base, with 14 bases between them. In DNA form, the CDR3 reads TGTGCCAGCAGTTTATCTCACAACCGGGACGCCAAAAACATTCAGTACTTC. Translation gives CASSLSHNRDAKNIQYF. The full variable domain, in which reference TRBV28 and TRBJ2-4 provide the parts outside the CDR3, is DVKVTQSSRYLVKRTGEKVFLECVQDMDHENMFWYRQDPGLGLRLIYFSYDVKMKEKGDIPEGYSVSREKKERFSLILESASTNQTSMYLCASSLSHNRDAKNIQYFGAGTRLSVL.

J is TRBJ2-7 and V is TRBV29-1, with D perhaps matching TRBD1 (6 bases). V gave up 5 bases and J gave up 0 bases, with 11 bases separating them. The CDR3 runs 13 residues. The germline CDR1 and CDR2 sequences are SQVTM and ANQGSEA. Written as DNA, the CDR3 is TGCAGCGTTAAAGGGGGTGCCTCCTACGAGCAGTACTTC. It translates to CSVKGGASYEQYF.

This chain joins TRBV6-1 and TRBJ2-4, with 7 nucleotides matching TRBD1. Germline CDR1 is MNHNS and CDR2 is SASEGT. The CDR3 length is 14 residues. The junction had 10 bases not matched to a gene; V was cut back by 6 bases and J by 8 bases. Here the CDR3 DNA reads TGTGCCAGCAGAGGTCCTAACACAGGGGACATTCAGTACTTC. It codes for CASRGPNTGDIQYF.

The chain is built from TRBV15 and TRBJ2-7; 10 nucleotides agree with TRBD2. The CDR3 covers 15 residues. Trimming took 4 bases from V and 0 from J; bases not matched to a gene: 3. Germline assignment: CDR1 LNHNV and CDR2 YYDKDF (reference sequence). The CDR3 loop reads CATSTSSGSSYEQYF. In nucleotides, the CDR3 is TGTGCCACCAGCACTTCTAGCGGGAGCTCCTACGAGCAGTACTTC.

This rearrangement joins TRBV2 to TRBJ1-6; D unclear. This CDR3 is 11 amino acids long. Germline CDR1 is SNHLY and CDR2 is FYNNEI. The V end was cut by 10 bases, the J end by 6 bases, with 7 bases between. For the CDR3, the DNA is TGTGCCACTACGTCTAATTCACCCCTCCACTTT. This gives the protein CATTSNSPLHF.

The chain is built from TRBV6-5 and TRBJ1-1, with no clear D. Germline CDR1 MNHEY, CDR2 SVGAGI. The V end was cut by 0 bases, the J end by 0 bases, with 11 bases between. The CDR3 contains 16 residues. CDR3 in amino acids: CASSYSSGDLNTEAFF. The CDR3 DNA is TGTGCCAGCAGTTACTCATCCGGGGATCTGAACACTGAAGCTTTCTTT.

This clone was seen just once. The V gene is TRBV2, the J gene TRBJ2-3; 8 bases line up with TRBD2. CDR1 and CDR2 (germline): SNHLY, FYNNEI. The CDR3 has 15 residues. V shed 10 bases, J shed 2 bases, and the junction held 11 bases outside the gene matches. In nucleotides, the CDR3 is TGTGCCACCGCCCTTGAGCGGGGGAACACAGATACGCAGTATTTT. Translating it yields CATALERGNTDTQYF.

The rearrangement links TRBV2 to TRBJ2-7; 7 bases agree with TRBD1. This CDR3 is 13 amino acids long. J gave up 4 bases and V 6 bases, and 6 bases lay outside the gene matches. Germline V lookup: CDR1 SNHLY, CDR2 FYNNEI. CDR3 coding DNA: TGTGCCAGCAGCAACAGGGGTCTTTACGAGCAGTACTTC. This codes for CASSNRGLYEQYF. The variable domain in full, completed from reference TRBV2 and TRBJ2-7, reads EPEVTQTPSHQVTQMGQEVILRCVPISNHLYFYWYRQILGQKVEFLVSFYNNEISEKSEIFDDQFSVERPDGSNFTLKIRSTKLEDSAMYFCASSNRGLYEQYFGPGTRLTVT.

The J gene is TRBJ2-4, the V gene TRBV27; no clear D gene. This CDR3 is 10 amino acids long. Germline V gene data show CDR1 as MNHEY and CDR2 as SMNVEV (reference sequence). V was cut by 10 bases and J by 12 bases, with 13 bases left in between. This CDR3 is CAIHGGNQYF. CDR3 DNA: TGTGCCATCCACGGTGGAAATCAGTACTTC.

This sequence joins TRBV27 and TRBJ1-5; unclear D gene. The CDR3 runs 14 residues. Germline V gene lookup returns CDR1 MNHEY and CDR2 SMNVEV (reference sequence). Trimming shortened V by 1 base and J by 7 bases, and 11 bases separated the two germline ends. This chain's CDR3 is CASSLYGVNQPQHF. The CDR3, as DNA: TGTGCCAGCAGTTTATATGGGGTAAACCAGCCCCAGCATTTT.

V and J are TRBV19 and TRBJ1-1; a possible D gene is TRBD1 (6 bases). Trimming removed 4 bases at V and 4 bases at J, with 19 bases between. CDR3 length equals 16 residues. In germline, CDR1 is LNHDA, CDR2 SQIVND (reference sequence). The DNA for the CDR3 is TGTGCCAGTAGTACTTGGACGGCAGGGGAATCCACTGAAGCTTTCTTT. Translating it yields CASSTWTAGESTEAFF.

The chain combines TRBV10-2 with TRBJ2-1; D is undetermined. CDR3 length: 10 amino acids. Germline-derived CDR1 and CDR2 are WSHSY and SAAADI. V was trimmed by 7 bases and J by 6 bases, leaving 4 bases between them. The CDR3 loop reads CASNGNEQFF. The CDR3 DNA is TGCGCCAGCAACGGCAATGAGCAGTTCTTC.

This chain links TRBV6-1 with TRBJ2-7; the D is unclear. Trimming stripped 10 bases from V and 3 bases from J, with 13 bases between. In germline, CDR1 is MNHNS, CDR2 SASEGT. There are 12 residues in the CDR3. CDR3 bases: TGTGCCACCGACGAGAACTTCTACGAGCAGTACTTC. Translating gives CATDENFYEQYF.

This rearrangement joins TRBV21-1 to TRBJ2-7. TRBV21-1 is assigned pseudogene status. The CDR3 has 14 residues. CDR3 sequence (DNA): TGTGCCAGCAGCAAAAGGGACCGAAATTACGAGCAGTACTTC. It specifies CASSKRDRNYEQYF.

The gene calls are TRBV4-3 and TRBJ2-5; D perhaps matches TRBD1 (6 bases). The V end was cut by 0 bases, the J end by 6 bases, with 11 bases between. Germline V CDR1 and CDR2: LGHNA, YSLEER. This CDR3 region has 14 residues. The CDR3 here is CASSQDPQGQTQYF. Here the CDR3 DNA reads TGCGCCAGCAGCCAAGATCCGCAGGGGCAGACCCAGTACTTC.

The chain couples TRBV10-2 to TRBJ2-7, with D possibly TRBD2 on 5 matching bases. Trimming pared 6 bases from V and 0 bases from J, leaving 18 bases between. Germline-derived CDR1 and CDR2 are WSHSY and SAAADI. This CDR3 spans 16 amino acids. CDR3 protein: CASSPPLLVYSYEQYF. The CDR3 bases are TGCGCCAGCAGCCCACCCCTACTAGTGTACTCCTACGAGCAGTACTTC.

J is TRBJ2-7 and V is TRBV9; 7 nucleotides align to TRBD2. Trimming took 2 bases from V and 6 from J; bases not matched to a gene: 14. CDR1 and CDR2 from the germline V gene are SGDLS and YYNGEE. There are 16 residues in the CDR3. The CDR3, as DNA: TGTGCCAGCAGCGTCCAACCGGGACTATTCCCGCCCGAGCAGTACTTC. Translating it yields CASSVQPGLFPPEQYF.

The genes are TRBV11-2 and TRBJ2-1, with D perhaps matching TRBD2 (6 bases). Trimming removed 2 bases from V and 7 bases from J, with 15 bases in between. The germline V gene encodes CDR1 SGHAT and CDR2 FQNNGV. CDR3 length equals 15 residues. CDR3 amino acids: CASSLLSGVGNEQFF. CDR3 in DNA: TGTGCCAGCAGCTTACTTAGCGGAGTAGGAAATGAGCAGTTCTTC.

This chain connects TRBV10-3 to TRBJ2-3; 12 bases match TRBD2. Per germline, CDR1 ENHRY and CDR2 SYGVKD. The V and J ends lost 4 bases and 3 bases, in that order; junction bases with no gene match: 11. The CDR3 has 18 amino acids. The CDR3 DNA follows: TGTGCCATCAGTGGTTCCCTAGCGGGAGGGCCGGGGACAGATACGCAGTATTTT. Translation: CAISGSLAGGPGTDTQYF.

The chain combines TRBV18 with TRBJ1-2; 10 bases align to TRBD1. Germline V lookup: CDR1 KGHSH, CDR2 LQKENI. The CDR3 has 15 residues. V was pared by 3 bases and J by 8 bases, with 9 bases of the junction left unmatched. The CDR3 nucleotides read TGTGCCAGCTCACCGGGTCTTGGGACAGGGGACGGCTACACCTTC. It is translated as CASSPGLGTGDGYTF.

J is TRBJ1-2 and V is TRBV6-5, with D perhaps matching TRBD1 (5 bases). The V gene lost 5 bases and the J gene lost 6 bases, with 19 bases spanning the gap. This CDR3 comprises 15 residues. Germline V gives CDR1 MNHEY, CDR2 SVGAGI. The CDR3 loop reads CASSDYRNLLHGYTF. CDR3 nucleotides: TGTGCCAGCAGTGACTACAGGAATCTCCTCCATGGCTACACCTTC.